The 19 T cell receptor beta chains listed next were all sequenced from one sample in a study of beta chain features in type 1 diabetes. The antigens these receptors bind are not known. What was sequenced were expressed TCRB transcripts, since all of the isolated RNA had been reverse transcribed. The table came from immunoSEQ multiplex PCR; TCRdb's copy has only in-frame clones and leaves some out. The table has around 310,000 clones, approximately 15% seen once. Study conclusions and caveats: Type 1 diabetes patients showed a moderate but significant shortening of TCRB CDR3s in all four CD4+ subsets.

Sequencing input: naive CD4+ T cells from blood. These receptors originate from a young woman with type 1 diabetes.

CDR3 coding DNA: TGCGCCAGCAGCTTGGAGGGGTACTACGAGCAGTACTTC. This encodes CASSLEGYYEQYF. The V gene is TRBV5-1, the J gene TRBJ2-7; the D gene is possibly TRBD1 (5 bases). The CDR3 contains 13 residues. The germline V and J ends were trimmed by 0 bases and 3 bases, with 7 bases remaining between them. CDR1 is SGHRS, CDR2 YFSETQ, per germline.

The rearrangement links TRBV5-4 to TRBJ2-1; TRBD2 matches 8 bases. Germline CDR1 reads SGHNT; CDR2 reads YYREEE (reference sequence). There are 16 residues in the CDR3. With 5 bases clipped from V and 5 bases from J, the junction kept 12 bases outside the gene matches. This chain's CDR3 is CASSGPPGTRDNEQFF. CDR3 nucleotide sequence: TGTGCCAGCAGTGGGCCCCCCGGGACTAGGGACAATGAGCAGTTCTTC.

This clone was detected many times. The rearrangement joins TRBV29-1 to TRBJ2-3; 9 positions agree with TRBD2. The junction had 7 bases not matched to a gene; V was cut back by 4 bases and J by 5 bases. CDR1 SQVTM and CDR2 ANQGSEA come from the germline V gene. The CDR3 runs 14 residues. CDR3 region: CSVGVAGVKDTQYF. In DNA form, the CDR3 reads TGCAGCGTTGGGGTAGCGGGAGTGAAAGATACGCAGTATTTT.

The chain uses TRBV6-6 and TRBJ2-7; TRBD1 might be the D (5 bases). V was clipped by 5 bases and J by 3 bases, with 11 bases between them. The CDR3 contains 13 residues. In germline, CDR1 is MNHNY, CDR2 SVGAGI (reference sequence). The chain's CDR3 is CASSPSTVYEQYV. The CDR3 DNA is TGTGCCAGCAGTCCGTCGACAGTCTACGAGCAGTACGTC.

In its sample, this clone was seen a few times. The chain combines TRBV29-1 with TRBJ2-2; 9 nucleotides line up with TRBD1. Looked up from germline, CDR1 is SQVTM and CDR2 is ANQGSEA. The length of the CDR3 is 14 residues. V was pared by 7 bases and J by 7 bases, with 10 bases of the junction left unmatched. The CDR3 here is CSAPVGQGIGELFF. The CDR3 DNA is TGCAGCGCCCCGGTGGGACAGGGCATCGGGGAGCTGTTTTTT.

The gene calls are TRBV11-2 and TRBJ2-2, with 7 bases that match TRBD2. The V gene end was trimmed by 6 bases and the J gene end by 8 bases; junction bases not matched to a gene: 15. Germline V lookup: CDR1 SGHAT, CDR2 FQNNGV. The CDR3 covers 16 residues. Here the CDR3 reads CASRTVRDYRWGELFF. CDR3 DNA: TGTGCCAGCAGAACCGTCCGGGACTATCGATGGGGGGAGCTGTTTTTT.

The V call is TRBV21-1, the J call TRBJ2-5; the table's D call TRBD1 went unverified against the DNA. TRBV21-1 is classified as a pseudogene. This CDR3 comprises 9 residues. The CDR3 coding sequence is TGTGCTCCAAAAGAGACCCAGTACTTC. This codes for CAPKETQYF.

The J gene is TRBJ2-3, the V gene TRBV7-2; the D is unclear. V gave up 1 base and J gave up 7 bases, with 9 bases separating them. Germline V gives CDR1 SGHTA, CDR2 FQGNSA. The CDR3 has 13 amino acids. The DNA for the CDR3 is TGTGCCAGCAGCTTAGTACGACTGAATACGCAGTATTTT. The encoded protein is CASSLVRLNTQYF.

The V call is TRBV30, the J call TRBJ2-7; perhaps TRBD2 as D (6 bases). Trimming pared 3 bases from V and 2 bases from J, leaving 8 bases between. Germline V gene data show CDR1 as GTSNPN and CDR2 as SVGIG (reference sequence). The CDR3 length is 12 residues. For the CDR3, the DNA is TGTGCCTGGAGGACTAGTCCCTACGAGCAGTACTTC. It is translated as CAWRTSPYEQYF.

In this sample, this clone turned up a few times. This chain uses TRBV30 with TRBJ2-2; 9 bases line up with TRBD2. The CDR3 length is 13 residues. The V gene end was trimmed by 3 bases and the J gene end by 7 bases; junction bases not matched to a gene: 3. Germline V gives CDR1 GTSNPN, CDR2 SVGIG (reference sequence). CDR3 sequence reads: CAWRGLADGELFF. Here the CDR3 DNA reads TGTGCCTGGAGGGGACTAGCAGACGGGGAGCTGTTTTTT.

In this sample, this clone turned up a few times. The V call is TRBV7-9, the J call TRBJ2-1, with TRBD2 identical over 10 bases. Unmatched junction bases numbered 12, after V lost 1 base and J lost 12 bases. The CDR3 runs 16 residues. Germline CDR1 and CDR2: SEHNR and FQNEAQ (reference sequence). In DNA form, the CDR3 reads TGTGCCAGCAGCTTAGGCGCTAGCGGGGGACTTGAGGGGCAGTTCTTC. Its translation is CASSLGASGGLEGQFF.

The chain is built from TRBV19 and TRBJ2-7; 10 positions agree with TRBD1. CDR1 and CDR2 (germline): LNHDA, SQIVND (reference sequence). Trimming removed 5 bases from V and 5 bases from J; junction bases left unmatched: 3. CDR3 length equals 13 residues. The CDR3 bases are TGTGCCAGTAGTCTGGGACAGGGGAACGAGCAGTACTTC. Translated, it gives CASSLGQGNEQYF. The whole variable domain, remainder taken from reference TRBV19 and TRBJ2-7, is DGGITQSPKYLFRKEGQNVTLSCEQNLNHDAMYWYRQDPGQGLRLIYYSQIVNDFQKGDIAEGYSVSREKKESFPLTVTSAQKNPTAFYLCASSLGQGNEQYFGPGTRLTVT.

The V and J genes are TRBV7-8 and TRBJ2-7, with 9 bases identical to TRBD1. The germline V gene encodes CDR1 SGHVS and CDR2 FQNEAQ. The CDR3 has 16 amino acids. Germline trimming cut 2 bases from V and 2 bases from J; bases unmatched to any gene: 7. The CDR3 spells CASSLQGGTGPYEQYV. The DNA of the CDR3 is TGTGCCAGCAGCTTACAGGGGGGGACAGGGCCCTACGAGCAGTACGTC.

This clone was counted a few times. The chain is built from TRBV18 and TRBJ2-7; possible D gene TRBD1, 5 bases. Germline CDR1 is KGHSH and CDR2 is LQKENI. The ends were cut back, 0 bases at V and 2 bases at J, with 8 bases in the middle. The CDR3 length is 14 residues. In DNA, the CDR3 is TGTGCCAGCTCACCACCAGTCAGGGCCTACGAGCAGTACTTC. Protein: CASSPPVRAYEQYF.

This clone was detected only once. This chain connects TRBV6-6 to TRBJ2-7, with 7 bases that match TRBD1. Trimming at V came to 5 bases and at J to 3 bases, leaving 4 bases not matched to a gene. Germline-derived CDR1 and CDR2 are MNHNY and SVGAGI (reference sequence). The CDR3 spans 13 residues. As DNA, the CDR3 is TGTGCCAGCAGTGAGGGACAGATCTACGAGCAGTACGTC. Translation: CASSEGQIYEQYV.

This clone was picked up a small number of times. The V and J genes are TRBV18 and TRBJ2-5, with TRBD2 identical over 11 bases. CDR3 length: 15 residues. Germline CDR1 KGHSH, CDR2 LQKENI. The V gene end was trimmed by 4 bases and the J gene end by 0 bases; junction bases not matched to a gene: 1. Here the CDR3 reads CASSRSGRDQETQYF. The CDR3 nucleotides are TGTGCCAGCTCACGTAGCGGGAGGGACCAAGAGACCCAGTACTTC.

The rearrangement joins TRBV30 to TRBJ2-5, with TRBD2 identical over 8 bases. CDR1 is GTSNPN, CDR2 SVGIG, per germline (reference sequence). The CDR3 is made up of 14 amino acids. V lost 2 bases, J lost 5 bases, and 7 bases stayed unmatched. CDR3 protein: CAWSSGGRRETQYF. CDR3 DNA sequence: TGTGCCTGGAGTTCGGGCGGGAGGCGGGAGACCCAGTACTTC.

This sequence joins TRBV9 and TRBJ2-3; perhaps TRBD1 as D (6 bases). The CDR3 covers 17 residues. The V end lost 2 bases, the J end lost 3 bases, and 19 bases lay between the germline ends. CDR1 SGDLS and CDR2 YYNGEE come from the germline V gene. In nucleotides, the CDR3 is TGTGCCAGCAGCGTCGTGGGTGGAGGACAGAGAACAGATACGCAGTATTTT. Protein product: CASSVVGGGQRTDTQYF.

This chain uses TRBV9 with TRBJ1-2, with D perhaps TRBD1 (5 bases). Germline CDR1 reads SGDLS; CDR2 reads YYNGEE. The CDR3 has 13 amino acids. V lost 0 bases to trimming and J lost 6 bases, with 9 bases between them. The CDR3 sequence: CASSVDLGDGYTF. The CDR3 nucleotides are TGTGCCAGCAGCGTAGATCTAGGGGATGGCTACACCTTC. The whole variable domain, remainder taken from reference TRBV9 and TRBJ1-2, is DSGVTQTPKHLITATGQRVTLRCSPRSGDLSVYWYQQSLDQGLQFLIQYYNGEERAKGNILERFSAQQFPDLHSELNLSSLELGDSALYFCASSVDLGDGYTFGSGTRLTVV.